Below, one TCR beta chain is given with its context. Clones were read by immunoSEQ multiplex PCR, and TCRdb kept only the in-frame ones, dropping some. Counted here are 400,000 to 500,000 clones, roughly 90% occurring once; the ten biggest clones make up about 1.5%. The sample comes from a study of blood T cell repertoires in COVID-19. About the study: Both acute and convalescent COVID-19 samples were obtained from the United States, Italy and Spain.

The germline V gene has CDR1 MDHEN and CDR2 SYDVKM. There are 14 residues in the CDR3. V lost 6 bases and J lost 7; bases outside the gene matches: 9. The origin of this receptor is a woman aged 18-29 years who had been exposed to COVID-19. V usage is TRBV28 and J usage is TRBJ1-5, with 7 bases that match TRBD1. Sample: PBMCs or T cells enriched from blood (not recorded which). The CDR3 sequence: CASSPTGEVQPQHF. The DNA of the CDR3 is TGTGCCAGCAGCCCTACAGGGGAAGTGCAGCCCCAGCATTTT.